These T cell receptor beta chains were read from a single sample in a study of T cell responses to AZD1222 COVID-19 vaccine. Some clones are missing from TCRdb's copy, which holds only in-frame ones; the method was immunoSEQ multiplex PCR. The table has roughly 150,000 clones, about 92% seen once. The sequencing here drew on peripheral blood, taken on day 0 of AZD1222 vaccination. All receptors derive from an adult in good health. Each CDR3 is given with its conserved first and last residue. A D gene is named only where the DNA matches it firmly. Size is omitted from some rows. Given values are once, few, many or a class for expanded clones.

d_call clone_size j_call v_call cdr3_nt cdr3_aa
- - TRBJ1-1 TRBV12-3/TRBV12-4 TGTGCCAGCAGCAGGGGCCAAACGGCTGAAGCTTTCTTT CASSRGQTAEAFF
- - TRBJ1-2 TRBV28 TGTGCCAGCACGAGTAACTATGGCTACACCTTC CASTSNYGYTF
- - TRBJ2-7 TRBV11-3 TGTGCCAGCAGCTCACAATCCGGGACTCTTCCCTACGAGCAGTACTTC CASSSQSGTLPYEQYF
TRBD1 - TRBJ2-3 TRBV5-4 TGTGCCAGCAGCCCGGGACAGGGGGTCGGGTATACGCAGTATTTT CASSPGQGVGYTQYF
- - TRBJ1-1 TRBV4-1 TGCGCCAGCAGCCAACAGAGTATGAACACTGAAGCTTTCTTT CASSQQSMNTEAFF
TRBD2 - TRBJ2-1 TRBV9 TGTGCCAGCAGCGTTAGTCTAGCGGGGGCCTCGAGCTCCTACAATGAGCAGTTCTTC CASSVSLAGASSSYNEQFF
- - TRBJ1-1 TRBV5-1 TGCGCCAGCAGCTTGGACAGCTATGAAGCTTTCTTT CASSLDSYEAFF
- - TRBJ1-1 TRBV20-1 TGCAGTGCTCAATTCACTGAAGCTTTCTTT CSAQFTEAFF
- - TRBJ1-2 TRBV27 TGTGCCAGCAGTTTACACGGCCCGGGCTATGGCTACACCTTC CASSLHGPGYGYTF
TRBD1 - TRBJ1-1 TRBV5-8 TGTGCCAGCAGGGAGGGGACAGGGGGGATGAACACTGAAGCTTTCTTT CASREGTGGMNTEAFF
- once TRBJ1-5 TRBV12-3/TRBV12-4 TGTGCCAGCAGTTTTGGTTTTCAGCCCCAGCATTTT CASSFGFQPQHF
TRBD1 - TRBJ1-1 TRBV6-2/TRBV6-3 TGTGCCAGCAGCCCCGACAGGGATTCTGAAGCTTTCTTT CASSPDRDSEAFF
- few TRBJ1-1 TRBV7-5 TGTGCCAGAAGCTTAGGGTCGGGGGATTTATTGATGAACACTGAAGCTTTCTTT CARSLGSGDLLMNTEAFF
TRBD1 - TRBJ1-5 TRBV10-2 TGCGCCAGCAGCCAGACAGGGGGTCGCAATCAGCCCCAGCATTTT CASSQTGGRNQPQHF
- - TRBJ1-2 TRBV7-2 TGTGCCAGCAGCTTAGAGGCAGGGAACTATGGCTACACCTTC CASSLEAGNYGYTF
- - TRBJ1-3 TRBV4-2 TGTGCCAGCAGCCAAACCCCCACACAGGCGAGCTCTGGAAACACCATATATTTT CASSQTPTQASSGNTIYF
TRBD1 - TRBJ2-5 TRBV7-2 TGTGCCAGCAGCTTCAGACAGGGTCGTGGGGAGACCCAGTACTTC CASSFRQGRGETQYF
- - TRBJ2-1 TRBV6-5 TGTGCCAGCTGTACGTCCCGGGACAACTACAATGAGCAGTTCTTC CASCTSRDNYNEQFF
- - TRBJ1-1 TRBV28 TGTGCCAGCAGGTCCGGGACAAGGAACACTGAAGCTTTCTTT CASRSGTRNTEAFF
- few TRBJ1-5 TRBV28 TGTGCCAGCACCACAGTGGGCTATAGCAATCAGCCCCAGCATTTT CASTTVGYSNQPQHF
- once TRBJ1-2 TRBV5-5 TGTGCCAGCAGCTTTGTTGTGACAGTCGGCTATGGCTACACCTTC CASSFVVTVGYGYTF
- - TRBJ2-4 TRBV21-1 TGTGCCAGCAAACAGGGTGACAAAAACATTCAGTACTTC CASKQGDKNIQYF
- - TRBJ1-4 TRBV28 TGTGCCAGCAGTTCCACGGGGGGAATCGTTGAAAAACTGTTTTTT CASSSTGGIVEKLFF
TRBD1 - TRBJ2-7 TRBV3-1/TRBV3-2 TGTGCCAGCAGCCAAGATGCCCGGCACAGGGGATCGAGATACGAGCAGTACTTC CASSQDARHRGSRYEQYF
TRBD1 - TRBJ2-5 TRBV4-3 TGCGCCAGCAGCCCGGGACAGCAAGAGACCCAGTACTTC CASSPGQQETQYF
TRBD2 - TRBJ2-3 TRBV9 TGTGCCAGCAGCGTAGTAGCGGGGGGGCTGGATACGCAGTATTTT CASSVVAGGLDTQYF
- once TRBJ2-5 TRBV7-9 TGTGCCAGCAGCTTAGAGGCGGGGTGGGAGACCCAGTACTTC CASSLEAGWETQYF
- - TRBJ1-5 TRBV4-1 TGCGCCAGCAGCCAAGAAGGGACACCACCTAGCAATCAGCCCCAGCATTTT CASSQEGTPPSNQPQHF
- few TRBJ2-1 TRBV7-2 TGTGCCAGCAGCTGGGAAGTTGAGCAGTTCTTC CASSWEVEQFF